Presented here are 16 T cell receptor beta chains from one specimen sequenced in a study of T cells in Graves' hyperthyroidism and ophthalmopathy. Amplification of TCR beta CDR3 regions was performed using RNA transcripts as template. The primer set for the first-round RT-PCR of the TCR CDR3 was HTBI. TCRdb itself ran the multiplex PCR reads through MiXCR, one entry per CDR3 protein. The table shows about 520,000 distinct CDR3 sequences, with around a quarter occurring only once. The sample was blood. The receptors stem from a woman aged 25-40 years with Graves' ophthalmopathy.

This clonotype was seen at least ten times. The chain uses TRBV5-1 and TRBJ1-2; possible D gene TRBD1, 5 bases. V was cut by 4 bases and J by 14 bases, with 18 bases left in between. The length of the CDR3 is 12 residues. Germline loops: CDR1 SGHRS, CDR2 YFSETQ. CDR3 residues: CASSDTGTPGTF. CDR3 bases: TGCGCCAGCAGCGACACCGGGACCCCAGGGACCTTC.

The CDR3 sequence: CASSENSGRAGTQYF. DNA of the CDR3: TGTGCCAGCAGCGAAAATAGCGGGAGGGCCGGGACCCAGTACTTC. The rearrangement links TRBV7-6 to TRBJ2-5, with 11 bases fitting TRBD2. V shed 5 bases, J shed 7 bases, and the junction held 9 bases outside the gene matches. Per the germline V gene, CDR1 is SGHVS and CDR2 is FNYEAQ. This CDR3 is built from 15 residues.

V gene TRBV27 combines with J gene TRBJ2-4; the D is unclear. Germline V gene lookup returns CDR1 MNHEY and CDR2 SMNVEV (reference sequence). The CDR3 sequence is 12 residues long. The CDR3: CGDEKIENIQYF. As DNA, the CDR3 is TGTGGAGACGAGAAAATTGAAAACATTCAGTACTTC.

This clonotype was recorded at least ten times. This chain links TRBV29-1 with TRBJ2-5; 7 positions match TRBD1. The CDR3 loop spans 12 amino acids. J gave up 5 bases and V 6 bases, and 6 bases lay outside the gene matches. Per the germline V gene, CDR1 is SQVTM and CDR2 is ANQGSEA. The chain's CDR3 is CSVSDRLETQYF. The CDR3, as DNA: TGCAGCGTCTCGGACAGGTTGGAGACCCAGTACTTC.

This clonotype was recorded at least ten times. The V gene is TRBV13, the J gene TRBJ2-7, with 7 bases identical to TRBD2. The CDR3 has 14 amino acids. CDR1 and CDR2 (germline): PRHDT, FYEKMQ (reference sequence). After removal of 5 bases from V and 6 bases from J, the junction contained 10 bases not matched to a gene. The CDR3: CASSPTGLVREQYF. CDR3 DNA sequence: TGTGCCAGCAGCCCGACCGGACTAGTTCGCGAGCAGTACTTC.

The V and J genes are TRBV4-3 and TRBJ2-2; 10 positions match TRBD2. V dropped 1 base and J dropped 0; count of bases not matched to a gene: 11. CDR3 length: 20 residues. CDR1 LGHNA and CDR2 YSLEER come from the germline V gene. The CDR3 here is CASSQGRSGGPSTNTGELFF. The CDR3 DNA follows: TGCGCCAGCAGCCAAGGCCGTAGCGGGGGGCCCTCTACGAACACCGGGGAGCTGTTTTTT.

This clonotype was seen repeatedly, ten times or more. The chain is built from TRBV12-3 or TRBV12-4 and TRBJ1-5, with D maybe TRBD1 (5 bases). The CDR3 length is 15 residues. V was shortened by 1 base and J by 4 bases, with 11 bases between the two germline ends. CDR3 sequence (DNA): TGTGCCAGCAGTTTAGGGCAGGGTGGAAATCAGCCCCAGCATTTT. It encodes CASSLGQGGNQPQHF.

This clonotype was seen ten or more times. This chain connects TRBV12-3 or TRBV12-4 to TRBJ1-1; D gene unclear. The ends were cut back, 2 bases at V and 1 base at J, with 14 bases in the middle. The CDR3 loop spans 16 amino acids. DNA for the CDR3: TGTGCCAGCAGTTTACTTGGTAGCTTAAAGAACACTGAAGCTTTCTTT. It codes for CASSLLGSLKNTEAFF.

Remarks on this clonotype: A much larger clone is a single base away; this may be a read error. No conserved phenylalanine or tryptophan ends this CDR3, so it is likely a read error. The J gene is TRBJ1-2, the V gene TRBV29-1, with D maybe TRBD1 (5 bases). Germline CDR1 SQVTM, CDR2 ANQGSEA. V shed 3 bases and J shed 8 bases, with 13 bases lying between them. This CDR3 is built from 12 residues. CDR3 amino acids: CSVEQGAGGYTV. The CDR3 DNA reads TGCAGCGTTGAGCAAGGGGCGGGGGGCTACACCGTC.

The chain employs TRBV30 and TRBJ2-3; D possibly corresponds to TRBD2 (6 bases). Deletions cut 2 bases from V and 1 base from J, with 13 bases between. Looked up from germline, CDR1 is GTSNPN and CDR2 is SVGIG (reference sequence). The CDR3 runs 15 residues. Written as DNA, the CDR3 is TGTGCCTGGAGTTCACACAGCGGGCGCACAGATACGCAGTATTTT. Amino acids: CAWSSHSGRTDTQYF.

CDR3 DNA: TGCAGTGCTCGGGAGCATGGCTACACCTTC. The encoded protein is CSAREHGYTF. This chain links TRBV20-1 with TRBJ1-2; D is undetermined. In germline, CDR1 is DFQATT, CDR2 SNEGSKA (reference sequence). The CDR3 covers 10 residues. The V end lost 5 bases, the J end lost 6 bases, and 7 bases lay between the germline ends.

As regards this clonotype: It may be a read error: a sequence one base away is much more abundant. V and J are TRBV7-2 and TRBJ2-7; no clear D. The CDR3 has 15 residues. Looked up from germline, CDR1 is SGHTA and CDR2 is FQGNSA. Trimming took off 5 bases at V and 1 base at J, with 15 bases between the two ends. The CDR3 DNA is TGTGCCAGCAGCCTCGGTCGGGCGTATTCCTACGAGCAGTACTTC. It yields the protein CASSLGRAYSYEQYF.

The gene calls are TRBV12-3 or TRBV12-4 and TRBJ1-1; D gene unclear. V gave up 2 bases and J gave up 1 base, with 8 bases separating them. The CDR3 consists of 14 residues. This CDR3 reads CASSLRHQNTEAFF. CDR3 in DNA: TGTGCCAGCAGTTTAAGGCATCAGAACACTGAAGCTTTCTTT.

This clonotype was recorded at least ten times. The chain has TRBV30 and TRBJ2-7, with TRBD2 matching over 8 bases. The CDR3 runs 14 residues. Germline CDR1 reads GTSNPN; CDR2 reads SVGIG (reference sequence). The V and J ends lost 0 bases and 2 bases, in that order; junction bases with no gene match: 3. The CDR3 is CAWSVQREPYEQYF. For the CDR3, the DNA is TGTGCCTGGAGTGTACAGCGGGAGCCCTACGAGCAGTACTTC.

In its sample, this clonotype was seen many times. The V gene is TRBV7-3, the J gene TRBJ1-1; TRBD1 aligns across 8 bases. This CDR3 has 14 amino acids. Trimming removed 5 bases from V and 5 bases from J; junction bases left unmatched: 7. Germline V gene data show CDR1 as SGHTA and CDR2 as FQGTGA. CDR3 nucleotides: TGTGCCAGCAGCCCGGGGACAGGCCCGACTGAAGCTTTCTTT. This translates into CASSPGTGPTEAFF.

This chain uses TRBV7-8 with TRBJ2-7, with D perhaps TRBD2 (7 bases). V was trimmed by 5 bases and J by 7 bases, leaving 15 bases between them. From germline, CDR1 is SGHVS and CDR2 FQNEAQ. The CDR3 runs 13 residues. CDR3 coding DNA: TGTGCCAGCAGCCGCGAGGGGGGACTAGAGCAGTACTTC. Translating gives CASSREGGLEQYF. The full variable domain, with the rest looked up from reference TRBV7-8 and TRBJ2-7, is GAGVSQSPRYKVAKRGQDVALRCDPISGHVSLFWYQQALGQGPEFLTYFQNEAQLDKSGLPSDRFFAERPEGSVSTLKIQRTQQEDSAVYLCASSREGGLEQYFGPGTRLTVT.